This TCR beta chain comes out of a study of CD8 T cells in ankylosing spondylitis. The TCR beta libraries were generated through quantitative 5'-RACE incorporating molecular barcodes. One entry per CDR3 protein, called by TCRdb with MiXCR from the 5' RACE reads. Seen here are 210,000 or so distinct CDR3 sequences, around 24% observed once, and the top ten hold just over 6.5%. This clonotype was seen repeatedly, ten times or more. This receptor was identified in a male donor with ankylosing spondylitis or in good health (not recorded which). Sequencing used blood, either unsorted or a sorted T cell fraction (not recorded which).

The CDR3 sequence is CASSLEGDADIQYF. The CDR3 nucleotides read TGCGCCAGCAGCTTGGAAGGCGACGCGGACATTCAGTACTTC. The rearrangement links TRBV5-1 to TRBJ2-4; D ambiguous. CDR3 length: 14 amino acids. Trimming removed 0 bases from V and 8 bases from J, with 12 bases in between. CDR1 SGHRS and CDR2 YFSETQ come from the germline V gene.